Listed here are 29 T cell receptor beta chains from one sample, sequenced in a study of cytomegalovirus exposure and HLA in healthy donors. Only in-frame clones appear in the TCRdb table, and some are missing; sequencing was by immunoSEQ multiplex PCR. Of 250,000 to 350,000 clones in the sample, roughly 90% were seen once. Source material: PBMCs. These receptors were taken from a woman younger than 30 in good health and CMV-seronegative.

J is TRBJ2-3 and V is TRBV19, with D uncertain. This CDR3 comprises 13 residues. The germline V gene has CDR1 LNHDA and CDR2 SQIVND (reference sequence). V shed 5 bases and J shed 2 bases, with 8 bases lying between them. CDR3 loop: CASSYTITDTQYF. The CDR3 DNA sequence: TGTGCCAGTAGTTACACTATCACAGATACGCAGTATTTT.

The chain is built from TRBV5-1 and TRBJ2-3; TRBD2 aligns across 8 bases. Germline trimming cut 6 bases from V and 0 bases from J; bases unmatched to any gene: 9. The CDR3 extends over 16 amino acids. CDR1 is SGHRS and CDR2 is YFSETQ in the germline V gene. CDR3 in DNA: TGCGCCAGCAACCTACAAGCGGGAGTTAGCACAGATACGCAGTATTTT. It translates to CASNLQAGVSTDTQYF.

The J gene is TRBJ2-7, the V gene TRBV5-6; 10 bases are shared with TRBD2. Germline trimming cut 0 bases from V and 5 bases from J; bases unmatched to any gene: 2. Germline assignment: CDR1 SGHDT and CDR2 YYEEEE. The CDR3 runs to 14 residues. CDR3 nucleotides: TGTGCCAGCAGCTTGGGAGCGGGAGGGGACGAGCAGTACTTC. This codes for CASSLGAGGDEQYF.

This chain joins TRBV15 and TRBJ2-5; 7 bases agree with TRBD1. This CDR3 comprises 15 residues. J was trimmed by 4 bases and V by 1 base; bases with no gene match: 6. Germline V gene sequence: CDR1 LNHNV, CDR2 YYDKDF (reference sequence). Here the CDR3 DNA reads TGTGCCACCAGCAGAGGTACAGGGGCACGAGAGACCCAGTACTTC. Its protein is CATSRGTGARETQYF.

V gene TRBV5-1 combines with J gene TRBJ1-4, with no clear D. V was clipped by 6 bases and J by 2 bases, with 11 bases between them. Germline V gene lookup returns CDR1 SGHRS and CDR2 YFSETQ. This CDR3 spans 14 amino acids. CDR3 sequence reads: CASKVWATNEKLFF. Written as DNA, the CDR3 is TGCGCCAGCAAGGTTTGGGCGACTAATGAAAAACTGTTTTTT.

The chain has TRBV5-6 and TRBJ2-3; 10 nucleotides agree with TRBD1. The trim removed 0 bases at V and 1 base at J, leaving 2 bases unmatched. The CDR3 loop spans 16 amino acids. Germline CDR1 is SGHDT and CDR2 is YYEEEE. The CDR3 is CASSLGGQGRTDTQYF. CDR3 sequence (DNA): TGTGCCAGCAGCTTGGGGGGACAGGGGCGCACAGATACGCAGTATTTT.

The rearrangement joins TRBV28 to TRBJ2-3, with a weak D call TRBD2 (5 bases). Germline V gene data show CDR1 as MDHEN and CDR2 as SYDVKM. The V and J ends lost 3 bases and 1 base respectively, with 14 bases between them. This CDR3 spans 16 amino acids. CDR3 region: CASSFIRDRGTDTQYF. DNA of the CDR3: TGTGCCAGCAGTTTCATCCGGGATCGAGGCACAGATACGCAGTATTTT.

This chain joins TRBV15 and TRBJ1-3; possible D gene TRBD1, 6 bases. The CDR3 has 16 amino acids. V gave up 0 bases and J gave up 4 bases, with 13 bases separating them. Germline CDR1 reads LNHNV; CDR2 reads YYDKDF (reference sequence). In DNA form, the CDR3 reads TGTGCCACCAGCAGAGATAGAGGGGGATCAGGAAACACCATATATTTT. Translating it yields CATSRDRGGSGNTIYF.

The genes are TRBV6-5 and TRBJ2-1, with 10 bases aligning to TRBD1. The J segment lost 6 bases and the V segment lost 5 bases, leaving 7 bases of the junction unmatched. Per germline, CDR1 MNHEY and CDR2 SVGAGI. CDR3 length: 15 amino acids. CDR3 DNA sequence: TGTGCCAGCAGTACTCGACAGGGGGCGATCAATGAGCAGTTCTTC. Encoded protein: CASSTRQGAINEQFF.

The V and J genes are TRBV4-3 and TRBJ2-5; a possible D gene is TRBD1 (5 bases). The germline V gene encodes CDR1 LGHNA and CDR2 YSLEER. CDR3 length equals 19 residues. Trimming left V 5 bases short and J 2 bases short, with 27 bases between. This CDR3 is CASSYHSGPTTPQQETQYF. The DNA of the CDR3 is TGCGCCAGCAGCTATCACTCAGGGCCTACTACGCCCCAACAAGAGACCCAGTACTTC.

The J gene is TRBJ1-5, the V gene TRBV6-1, with 7 bases matching TRBD1. There are 15 residues in the CDR3. Trimming took 7 bases from V and 0 from J; bases not matched to a gene: 6. The V gene's germline CDR1 is MNHNS and CDR2 SASEGT. CDR3 amino acids: CASIPQGLSNQPQHF. DNA for the CDR3: TGTGCCAGCATCCCACAGGGGCTTAGCAATCAGCCCCAGCATTTT.

This chain links TRBV7-9 with TRBJ2-7; 15 bases are shared with TRBD2. This CDR3 comprises 18 residues. J lost 1 base, V lost 1 base, and 5 bases had no gene match. Germline CDR1 SEHNR, CDR2 FQNEAQ (reference sequence). The CDR3 spells CASSLGTSGRAGSYEQYF. The CDR3 nucleotides read TGTGCCAGCAGCTTAGGGACTAGCGGGAGGGCAGGGTCCTACGAGCAGTACTTC. The full variable domain, its missing parts supplied by reference TRBV7-9 and TRBJ2-7, is DTGVSQNPRHKITKRGQNVTFRCDPISEHNRLYWYRQTLGQGPEFLTYFQNEAQLEKSRLLSDRFSAERPKGSFSTLEIQRTEQGDSAMYLCASSLGTSGRAGSYEQYFGPGTRLTVT.

This chain links TRBV12-5 with TRBJ2-7; 14 nucleotides match TRBD2. The V gene end was trimmed by 7 bases and the J gene end by 4 bases; junction bases not matched to a gene: 6. This CDR3 has 15 residues. Germline values: CDR1 LGHNT, CDR2 FRNRAP. The CDR3 loop reads CASAYGTSGRYEQYF. In DNA, the CDR3 is TGTGCTAGTGCCTACGGGACTAGCGGGAGATACGAGCAGTACTTC.

This chain uses TRBV29-1 with TRBJ2-7; 9 positions match TRBD1. Per germline, CDR1 SQVTM and CDR2 ANQGSEA. The CDR3 extends over 12 amino acids. V shed 4 bases, J shed 3 bases, and the junction held 1 base outside the gene matches. The CDR3 DNA reads as TGCAGCGTTGGGACAGGGGTCTACGAGCAGTACTTC. Protein product: CSVGTGVYEQYF.

CDR3 in amino acids: CASSALAGVGPNEQFF. The DNA for the CDR3 is TGTGCCAGCAGTGCCCTAGCGGGAGTGGGCCCCAATGAGCAGTTCTTC. V gene TRBV6-1 combines with J gene TRBJ2-1, with 10 bases matching TRBD2. The CDR3 has 16 residues. The V and J ends lost 4 bases and 6 bases, in that order; junction bases with no gene match: 9. The germline V gene encodes CDR1 MNHNS and CDR2 SASEGT.

CDR3 sequence reads: CASSLDGQTDTQYF. The CDR3 bases are TGTGCCAGCAGCTTAGATGGCCAAACAGATACGCAGTATTTT. V usage is TRBV11-2 and J usage is TRBJ2-3; D is uncertain. The CDR3 is 14 amino acids. The germline CDR1 and CDR2 sequences are SGHAT and FQNNGV. The germline V and J ends were trimmed by 0 bases and 3 bases, with 7 bases remaining between them.

The chain couples TRBV10-3 to TRBJ2-7; possibly TRBD1 for D (6 bases). V shed 3 bases and J shed 7 bases, with 13 bases lying between them. Germline V lookup: CDR1 ENHRY, CDR2 SYGVKD. The CDR3 covers 13 residues. The CDR3 DNA reads TGTGCCATCAGTGACAGGGGCGCGGAGGAGCAGTACTTC. It codes for CAISDRGAEEQYF.

V usage is TRBV20-1 and J usage is TRBJ1-1, with D unclear. Per the germline V gene, CDR1 is DFQATT and CDR2 is SNEGSKA (reference sequence). The V gene lost 8 bases and the J gene lost 7 bases, with 11 bases spanning the gap. This CDR3 comprises 10 residues. The CDR3 region is CSSRTGEAFF. CDR3 nucleotide sequence: TGCAGTTCCCGAACTGGTGAAGCTTTCTTT.

V usage is TRBV7-2 and J usage is TRBJ2-1; 9 bases align to TRBD1. From germline, CDR1 is SGHTA and CDR2 FQGNSA. The CDR3 runs to 14 residues. After removal of 6 bases from V and 4 bases from J, the junction contained 4 bases not matched to a gene. The CDR3 loop reads CASSMGQGYNEQFF. The CDR3 DNA reads as TGTGCCAGCAGTATGGGACAGGGATACAATGAGCAGTTCTTC.

CDR3 nucleotides: TGTGCCAGCGGATCAGGGAAGTCTGGAAACACCATATATTTT. It codes for CASGSGKSGNTIYF. The chain combines TRBV6-5 with TRBJ1-3; the D gene is possibly TRBD1 (5 bases). The V end lost 8 bases, the J end lost 1 base, and 12 bases lay between the germline ends. Germline lookup yields CDR1 MNHEY and CDR2 SVGAGI. The CDR3 extends over 14 amino acids.

The V and J genes are TRBV4-1 and TRBJ2-7; 9 positions match TRBD2. This CDR3 is 16 amino acids long. The ends lost 2 bases at V and 5 bases at J; junction bases unmatched: 10. Germline V gene lookup returns CDR1 MGHRA and CDR2 YSYEKL. The CDR3 nucleotides read TGCGCCAGCAGCCAACCGCGGGGGGGGCGAACCAACGAGCAGTACTTC. Translation gives CASSQPRGGRTNEQYF.

This clone was seen only once. The chain recombines TRBV6-5 with TRBJ2-7; TRBD2 matches at 11 bases. There are 15 residues in the CDR3. V shed 6 bases and J 4 bases; nucleotides not matched to a gene: 8. CDR1 MNHEY and CDR2 SVGAGI come from the germline V gene. CDR3: CASRQRLAGIYEQYF. The CDR3 DNA sequence: TGTGCCAGCAGACAGAGACTAGCGGGAATTTACGAGCAGTACTTC.

This chain uses TRBV30 with TRBJ2-5; no clear D. V was cut by 4 bases and J by 5 bases, with 8 bases left in between. The V gene's germline CDR1 is GTSNPN and CDR2 SVGIG (reference sequence). There are 11 residues in the CDR3. In nucleotides, the CDR3 is TGTGCCTGGACCCAACGGGAGACCCAGTACTTC. The encoded protein is CAWTQRETQYF.

The genes are TRBV5-4 and TRBJ2-7; D is possibly TRBD1 (7 bases). Between the trimmed V and J ends, which lost 4 bases and 0 bases, there was a span of 14 bases. CDR3 size: 15 residues. The V gene's germline CDR1 is SGHNT and CDR2 YYREEE (reference sequence). The CDR3 DNA is TGTGCCAGCAGCGGAGGGGGACAGAGCTCCTACGAGCAGTACTTC. It codes for CASSGGGQSSYEQYF. Looking up the rest from reference TRBV5-4 and TRBJ2-7 gives the full variable domain: ETGVTQSPTHLIKTRGQQVTLRCSSQSGHNTVSWYQQALGQGPQFIFQYYREEENGRGNFPPRFSGLQFPNYSSELNVNALELDDSALYLCASSGGGQSSYEQYFGPGTRLTVT.

The J gene is TRBJ1-5, the V gene TRBV27; D may be TRBD1 (5 bases). Germline CDR1 is MNHEY and CDR2 is SMNVEV (reference sequence). V was cut by 8 bases and J by 0 bases, with 11 bases left in between. The CDR3 covers 14 residues. CDR3: CASGGDYSNQPQHF. In nucleotides, the CDR3 is TGTGCCAGCGGGGGGGACTATAGCAATCAGCCCCAGCATTTT.

The CDR3 here is CASSALQGGPYEQYF. The CDR3 bases are TGTGCCAGCAGCGCTTTACAGGGCGGACCCTACGAGCAGTACTTC. The V call is TRBV9, the J call TRBJ2-7, with a possible D match to TRBD1 (6 bases). The V end was cut by 3 bases, the J end by 2 bases, with 15 bases between. The CDR3 runs to 15 residues. Germline loops: CDR1 SGDLS, CDR2 YYNGEE.

This sequence joins TRBV27 and TRBJ2-7; the match to TRBD2 covers 8 bases. Per germline, CDR1 MNHEY and CDR2 SMNVEV (reference sequence). Trimming took 4 bases from V and 0 from J; bases not matched to a gene: 5. The CDR3 length is 15 residues. CDR3 in amino acids: CASSYAGGSSYEQYF. CDR3 in DNA: TGTGCCAGCAGTTACGCGGGGGGAAGCTCCTACGAGCAGTACTTC.

This rearrangement joins TRBV7-3 to TRBJ2-2; 8 nucleotides line up with TRBD2. CDR1 and CDR2 from the germline V gene are SGHTA and FQGTGA. The CDR3 loop spans 15 amino acids. V lost 8 bases, J lost 5 bases, and 10 bases stayed unmatched. The CDR3 DNA follows: TGTGCCAGCCGCAAGGACAGCGGGGGTACCGGGGAGCTGTTTTTT. This encodes CASRKDSGGTGELFF. The complete variable domain, with remaining parts taken from reference TRBV7-3 and TRBJ2-2, reads GAGVSQTPSNKVTEKGKYVELRCDPISGHTALYWYRQSLGQGPEFLIYFQGTGAADDSGLPNDRFFAVRPEGSVSTLKIQRTERGDSAVYLCASRKDSGGTGELFFGEGSRLTVL.

This clone was counted a few times. The gene calls are TRBV2 and TRBJ2-7; D is uncertain. This CDR3 spans 11 amino acids. V dropped 1 base and J dropped 8 bases, with 6 bases sitting between them. Per germline, CDR1 SNHLY and CDR2 FYNNEI. The CDR3 reads CASSEGGQQYF. CDR3 DNA sequence: TGTGCCAGCAGTGAAGGTGGGCAGCAGTACTTC.